This TCR beta chain was sequenced in a study of human T cells and chemical hapten exposure. Study results and caveats: Controls had significantly fewer large CDR3 similarity clusters than were formed by expanded TCRs. The number of TCRs over 1 in 1000 frequency stayed unchanged after DPC.

For this clonotype: The antigen is undetermined.

This CDR3 is built from 14 residues. Germline assignment: CDR1 DFQATT and CDR2 SNEGSKA (reference sequence). V dropped 6 bases and J dropped 7; count of bases not matched to a gene: 10. The sample's time point: pre-sensitization, week 0. As for treatment: therapeutic diphenylcyclopropenone sensitization with weekly scalp DPC. The authors extracted total RNA from unfractionated whole blood. Via MiXCR, TCRdb re-called the RACE reads, giving one row per CDR3 protein. Counted here are over 50,000 distinct CDR3 sequences, roughly 9% occurring once; the ten biggest clones make up roughly 9%. The V and J genes are TRBV20-1 and TRBJ1-1; 11 nucleotides match TRBD1. This material consisted of whole blood, taken in connection with sensitization to the hapten diphenylcyclopropenone (DPC). The receptor was derived from a woman in her twenties or thirties with alopecia areata. Some clones in this sample may be carry-over from other donors' samples. The CDR3 loop reads CSATGTGGYDEAFF. The CDR3 bases are TGCAGTGCAACCGGGACAGGGGGTTATGATGAAGCTTTCTTT.